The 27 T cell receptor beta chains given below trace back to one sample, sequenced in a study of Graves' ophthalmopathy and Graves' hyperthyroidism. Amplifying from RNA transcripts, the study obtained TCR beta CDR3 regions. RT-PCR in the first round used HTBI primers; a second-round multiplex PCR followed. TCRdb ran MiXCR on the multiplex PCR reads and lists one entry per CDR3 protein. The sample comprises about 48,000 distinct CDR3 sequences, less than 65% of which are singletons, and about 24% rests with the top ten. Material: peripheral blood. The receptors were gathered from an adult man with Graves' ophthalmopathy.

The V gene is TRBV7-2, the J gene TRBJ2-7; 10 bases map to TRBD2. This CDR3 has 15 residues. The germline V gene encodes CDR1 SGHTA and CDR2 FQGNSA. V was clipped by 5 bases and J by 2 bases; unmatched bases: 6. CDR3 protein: CASSAGTSVTYEQYF. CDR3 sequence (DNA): TGTGCCAGCAGCGCTGGGACTAGCGTCACCTACGAGCAGTACTTC.

The CDR3: CASSPIAGGWTDFYEQYF. The CDR3 nucleotides are TGTGCCAGCAGTCCGATAGCGGGAGGGTGGACGGACTTCTACGAGCAGTACTTC. J is TRBJ2-7 and V is TRBV28; 11 nucleotides align to TRBD2. The CDR3 runs 18 residues. CDR1 is MDHEN, CDR2 SYDVKM, per germline. The J segment lost 3 bases and the V segment lost 5 bases, leaving 15 bases of the junction unmatched.

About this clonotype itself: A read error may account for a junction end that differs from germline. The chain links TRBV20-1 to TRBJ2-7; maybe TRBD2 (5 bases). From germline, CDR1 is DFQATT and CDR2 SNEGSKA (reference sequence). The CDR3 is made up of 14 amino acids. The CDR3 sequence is CSALPAASTYVQYF. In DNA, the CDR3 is TGCAGTGCTCTCCCAGCGGCCAGCACCTACGTGCAGTACTTC.

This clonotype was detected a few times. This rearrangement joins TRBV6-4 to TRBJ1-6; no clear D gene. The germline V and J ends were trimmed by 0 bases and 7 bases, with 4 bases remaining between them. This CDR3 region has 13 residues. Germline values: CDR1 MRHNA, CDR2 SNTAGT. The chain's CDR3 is CASSDSTNSPLHF. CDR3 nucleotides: TGTGCCAGCAGTGACTCGACAAATTCACCCCTCCACTTT.

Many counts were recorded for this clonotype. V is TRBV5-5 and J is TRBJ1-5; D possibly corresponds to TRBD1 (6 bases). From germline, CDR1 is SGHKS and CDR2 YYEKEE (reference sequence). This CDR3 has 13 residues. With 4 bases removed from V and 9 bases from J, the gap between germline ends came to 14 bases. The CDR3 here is CASSIQGPGPQHF. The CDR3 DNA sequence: TGTGCCAGCAGCATACAGGGACCTGGGCCCCAGCATTTT.

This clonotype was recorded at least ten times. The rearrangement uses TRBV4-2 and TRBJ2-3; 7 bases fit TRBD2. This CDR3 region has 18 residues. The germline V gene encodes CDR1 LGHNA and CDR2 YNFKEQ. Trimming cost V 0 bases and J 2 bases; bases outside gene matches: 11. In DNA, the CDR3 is TGTGCCAGCAGCCAAGACAGACTGGGGGGGGGAGACACAGATACGCAGTATTTT. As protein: CASSQDRLGGGDTDTQYF.

Here the CDR3 reads CASSPSTVASYEQYF. DNA for the CDR3: TGTGCCAGCAGCCCATCGACAGTAGCCTCCTACGAGCAGTACTTC. The rearrangement uses TRBV7-9 and TRBJ2-7, with D perhaps TRBD1 (5 bases). V dropped 5 bases and J dropped 0 bases, with 14 bases sitting between them. CDR1 and CDR2 from the germline V gene are SEHNR and FQNEAQ (reference sequence). The CDR3 is made up of 15 amino acids.

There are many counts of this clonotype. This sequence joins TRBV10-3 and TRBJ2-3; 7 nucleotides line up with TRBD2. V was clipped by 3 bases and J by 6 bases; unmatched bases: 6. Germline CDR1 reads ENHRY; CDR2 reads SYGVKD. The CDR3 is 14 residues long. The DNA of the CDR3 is TGTGCCATCAGTGACCGCGCCGGGGGGGATACGCAGTATTTT. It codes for CAISDRAGGDTQYF.

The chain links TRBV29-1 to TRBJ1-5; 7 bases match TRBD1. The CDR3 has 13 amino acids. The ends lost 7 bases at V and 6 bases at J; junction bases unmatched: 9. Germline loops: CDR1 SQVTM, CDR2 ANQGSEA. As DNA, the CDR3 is TGCAGCGCCGGGACAGTCCCGGGTCAGCCCCAGCATTTT. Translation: CSAGTVPGQPQHF.

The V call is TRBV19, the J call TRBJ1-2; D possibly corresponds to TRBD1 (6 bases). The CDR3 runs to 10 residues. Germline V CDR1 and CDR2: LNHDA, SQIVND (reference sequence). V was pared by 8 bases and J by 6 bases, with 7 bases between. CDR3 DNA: TGTGCCAGTGGGACACATGGCTACACCTTC. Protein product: CASGTHGYTF.

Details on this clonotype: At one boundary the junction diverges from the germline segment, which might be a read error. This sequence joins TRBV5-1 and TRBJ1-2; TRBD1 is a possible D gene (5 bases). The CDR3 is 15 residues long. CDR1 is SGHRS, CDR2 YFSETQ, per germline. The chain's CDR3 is CSSSLTLAGPYGYTF. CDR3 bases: TGCTCCAGCAGCTTGACCTTGGCAGGGCCGTATGGCTACACCTTC.

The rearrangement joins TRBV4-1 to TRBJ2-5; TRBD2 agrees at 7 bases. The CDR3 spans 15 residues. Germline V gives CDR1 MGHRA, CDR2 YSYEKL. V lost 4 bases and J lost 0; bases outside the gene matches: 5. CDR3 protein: CASSRIGGDQETQYF. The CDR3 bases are TGCGCCAGCAGCCGCATTGGGGGGGACCAAGAGACCCAGTACTTC.

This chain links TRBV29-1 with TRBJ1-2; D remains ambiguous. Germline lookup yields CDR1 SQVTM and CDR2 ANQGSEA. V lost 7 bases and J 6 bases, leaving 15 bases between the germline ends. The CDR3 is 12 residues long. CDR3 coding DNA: TGCAGCGCGTCGCTGTCGCGGCATGGCTACACCTTC. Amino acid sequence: CSASLSRHGYTF.

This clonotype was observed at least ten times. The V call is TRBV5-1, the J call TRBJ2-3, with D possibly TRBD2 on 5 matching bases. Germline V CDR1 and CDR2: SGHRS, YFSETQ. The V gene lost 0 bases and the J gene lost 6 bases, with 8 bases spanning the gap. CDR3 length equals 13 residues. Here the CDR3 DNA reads TGCGCCAGCAGCTTGGAGCGGCGGGATACGCAGTATTTT. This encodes CASSLERRDTQYF. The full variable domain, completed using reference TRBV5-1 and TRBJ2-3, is KAGVTQTPRYLIKTRGQQVTLSCSPISGHRSVSWYQQTPGQGLQFLFEYFSETQRNKGNFPGRFSGRQFSNSRSEMNVSTLELGDSALYLCASSLERRDTQYFGPGTRLTVL.

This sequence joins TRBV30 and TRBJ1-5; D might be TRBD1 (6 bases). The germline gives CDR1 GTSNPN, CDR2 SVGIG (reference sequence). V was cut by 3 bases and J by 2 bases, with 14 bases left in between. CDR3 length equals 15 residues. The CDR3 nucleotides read TGTGCCTGGAGAGTACGGACAGCTTGCAATCAGCCCCAGCATTTT. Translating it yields CAWRVRTACNQPQHF.

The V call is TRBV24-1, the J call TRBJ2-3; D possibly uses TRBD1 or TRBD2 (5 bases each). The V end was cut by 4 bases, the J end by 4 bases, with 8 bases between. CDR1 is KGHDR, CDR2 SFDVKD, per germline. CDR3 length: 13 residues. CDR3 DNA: TGTGCCACCAGTGAGTCGGGGCCAGATACGCAGTATTTT. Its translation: CATSESGPDTQYF.

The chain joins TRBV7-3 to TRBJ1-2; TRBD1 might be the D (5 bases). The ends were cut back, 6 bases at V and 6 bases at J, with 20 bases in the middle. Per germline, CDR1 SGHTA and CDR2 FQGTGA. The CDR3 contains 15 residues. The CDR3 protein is CASRKGRRTRNGYTF. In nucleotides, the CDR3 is TGTGCCAGCAGAAAGGGACGACGGACACGGAATGGCTACACCTTC.

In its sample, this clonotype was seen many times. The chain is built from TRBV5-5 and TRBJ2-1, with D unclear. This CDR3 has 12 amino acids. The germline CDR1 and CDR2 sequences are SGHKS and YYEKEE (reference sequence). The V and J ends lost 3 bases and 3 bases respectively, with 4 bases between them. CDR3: CASSWDYNEQFF. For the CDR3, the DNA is TGTGCCAGCAGCTGGGACTACAATGAGCAGTTCTTC.

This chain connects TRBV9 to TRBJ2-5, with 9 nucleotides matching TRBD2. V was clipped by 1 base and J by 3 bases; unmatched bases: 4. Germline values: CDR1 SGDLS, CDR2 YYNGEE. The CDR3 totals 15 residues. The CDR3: CASSVTPSGEETQYF. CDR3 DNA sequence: TGTGCCAGCAGCGTAACGCCTAGCGGGGAAGAGACCCAGTACTTC.

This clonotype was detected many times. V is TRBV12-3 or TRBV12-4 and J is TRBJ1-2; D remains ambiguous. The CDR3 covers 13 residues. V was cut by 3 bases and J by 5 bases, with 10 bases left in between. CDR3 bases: TGTGCCAGCAGTTTCGACGTAAAGTATGGCTACACCTTC. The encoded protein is CASSFDVKYGYTF.

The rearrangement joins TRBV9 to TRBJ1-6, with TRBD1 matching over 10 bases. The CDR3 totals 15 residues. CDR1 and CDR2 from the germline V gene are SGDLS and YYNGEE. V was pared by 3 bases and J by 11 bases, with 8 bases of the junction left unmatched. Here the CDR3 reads CASSGTGTGDTPLHF. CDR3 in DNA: TGTGCCAGCAGCGGAACCGGGACAGGGGACACACCCCTCCACTTT.

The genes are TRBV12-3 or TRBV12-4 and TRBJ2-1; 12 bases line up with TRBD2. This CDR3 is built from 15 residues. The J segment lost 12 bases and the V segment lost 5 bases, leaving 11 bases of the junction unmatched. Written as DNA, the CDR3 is TGTGCCAGCAGTCTACTAGCGGGGGGCCCAGATACGCAGTTCTTC. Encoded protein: CASSLLAGGPDTQFF.

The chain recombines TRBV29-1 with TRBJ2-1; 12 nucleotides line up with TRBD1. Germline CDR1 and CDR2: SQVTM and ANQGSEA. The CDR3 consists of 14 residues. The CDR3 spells CSLEPGQGAHEQFF. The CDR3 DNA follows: TGCAGTCTCGAACCGGGACAGGGGGCCCATGAGCAGTTCTTC.

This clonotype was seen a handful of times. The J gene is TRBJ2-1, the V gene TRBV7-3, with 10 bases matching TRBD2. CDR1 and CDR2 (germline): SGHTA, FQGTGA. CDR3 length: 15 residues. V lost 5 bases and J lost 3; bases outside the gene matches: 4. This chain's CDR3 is CASSPLAGVYNEQFF. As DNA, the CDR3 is TGTGCCAGCAGCCCGCTAGCGGGGGTCTACAATGAGCAGTTCTTC. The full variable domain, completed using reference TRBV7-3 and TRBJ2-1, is GAGVSQTPSNKVTEKGKYVELRCDPISGHTALYWYRQSLGQGPEFLIYFQGTGAADDSGLPNDRFFAVRPEGSVSTLKIQRTERGDSAVYLCASSPLAGVYNEQFFGPGTRLTVL.

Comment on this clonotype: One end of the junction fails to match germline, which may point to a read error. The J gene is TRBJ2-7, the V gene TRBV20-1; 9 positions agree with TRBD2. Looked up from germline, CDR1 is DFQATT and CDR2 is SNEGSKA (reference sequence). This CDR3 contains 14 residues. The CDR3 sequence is CSAGDSGRGHEQYF. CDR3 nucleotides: TGCAGTGCTGGAGATAGCGGGAGAGGCCACGAGCAGTACTTC.

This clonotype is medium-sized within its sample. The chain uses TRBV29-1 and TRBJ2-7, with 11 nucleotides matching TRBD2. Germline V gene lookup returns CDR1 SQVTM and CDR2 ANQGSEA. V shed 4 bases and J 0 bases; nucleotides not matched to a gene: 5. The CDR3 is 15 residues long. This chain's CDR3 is CSVVGLAEASYEQYF. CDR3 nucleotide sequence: TGCAGCGTTGTGGGACTAGCGGAGGCCTCCTACGAGCAGTACTTC.

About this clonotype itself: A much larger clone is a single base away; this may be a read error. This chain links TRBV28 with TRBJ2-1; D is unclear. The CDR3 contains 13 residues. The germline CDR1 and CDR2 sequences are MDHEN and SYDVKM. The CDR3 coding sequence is TGTGCCAGCGGACCGGTCTCCTACAATGAGCAGCTCTTC. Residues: CASGPVSYNEQLF.